This T cell receptor beta chain was captured by sequencing in a study of cytomegalovirus exposure and HLA in healthy donors. V shed 8 bases and J shed 1 base, with 15 bases lying between them. The CDR3 covers 16 residues. Germline V gene lookup returns CDR1 MNHEY and CDR2 SMNVEV (reference sequence). This clone was seen only once. Primers for the PCR totalled 60 Vbeta and 13 Jbeta. The data were produced by immunoSEQ multiplex PCR, yet TCRdb's version contains in-frame clones alone and is incomplete. The sample has about 200,000 clones; roughly 90% are singletons. The clonotype originates from a woman between 25 and 40 years old in good health and CMV-seronegative. This sequence joins TRBV27 and TRBJ2-6; maybe TRBD1 (5 bases). The sequenced sample was PBMCs. The CDR3 sequence is CASGHTSRSGANVLTF. The CDR3 coding sequence is TGTGCCAGCGGACATACATCGAGGTCTGGGGCCAACGTCCTGACTTTC.